The 14 T cell receptor beta chains reported below all come from one sample, sequenced in a study of blood T cells in healthy people across ages (dated by TCRdb to the mid-2010s). The library relied on 5' RACE. Instrument used: Illumina HiSeq 2500. The second PCR ran for about 6 to 12 cycles and used a J-beta primer mix along with a sample-barcoded 5' primer. The public sequencing data were trimmed at Q25 with fastp and processed into clonotypes with MiXCR by TCRdb, which kept only in-frame beta chains. CDR3 protein duplicates are merged, each entry listing the most common genes and DNA. For this sample the table gives roughly 800,000 distinct CDR3 sequences, of which roughly 50% were detected only once. The top ten clones comprise around 20% of the sample. Input material: blood. These TCRs come from a man aged 25 to 45 in good health.

J is TRBJ2-2 and V is TRBV7-9, with 9 bases aligning to TRBD1. There are 14 residues in the CDR3. Germline V lookup: CDR1 SEHNR, CDR2 FQNEAQ (reference sequence). Trimming cost V 6 bases and J 6 bases; bases outside gene matches: 5. As DNA, the CDR3 is TGTGCCAGCAGGGGGGACAGGGCGGCCGGGGAGCTGTTTTTT. It encodes CASRGDRAAGELFF.

This clonotype has a handful of counts. As DNA, the CDR3 is TGCAGTGCTAGTGTCGCGGGCGCACGCGAGACCCAGTACTTC. It is translated as CSASVAGARETQYF. V is TRBV20-1 and J is TRBJ2-7, with D possibly being TRBD2 (5 bases). The DNA end favors TRBJ2-5, so the J call may be wrong. Germline values: CDR1 DFQATT, CDR2 SNEGSKA (reference sequence). The CDR3 consists of 14 residues.

This chain connects TRBV11-2 to TRBJ2-1; D unclear. Trimming removed 5 bases from V and 0 bases from J, with 11 bases in between. Germline assignment: CDR1 SGHAT and CDR2 FQNNGV. The CDR3 loop spans 15 amino acids. Here the CDR3 DNA reads TGTGCCAGCAGCGGCAGGCGGTACTCCTACAATGAGCAGTTCTTC. It codes for CASSGRRYSYNEQFF.

A few counts support this clonotype. The J gene is TRBJ2-4, the V gene TRBV3-1, with no clear D. This CDR3 spans 14 amino acids. Deletions cut 2 bases from V and 6 bases from J, with 11 bases between. The germline gives CDR1 LGHDT, CDR2 YNNKEL (reference sequence). The CDR3 DNA reads as TGTGCCAGCAGCCAAAGAAGTATCGGAAACATTCAGTACTTC. The encoded protein is CASSQRSIGNIQYF.

This clonotype was recorded a few times. The chain is built from TRBV29-1 and TRBJ2-5; a possible D gene is TRBD1 (6 bases). Germline-derived CDR1 and CDR2 are SQVTM and ANQGSEA. Trimming left V 7 bases short and J 1 base short, with 10 bases between. The CDR3 is made up of 12 amino acids. The CDR3 sequence: CSAKDSQETQYF. The CDR3, as DNA: TGCAGCGCAAAGGACAGCCAAGAGACCCAGTACTTC.

The chain employs TRBV29-1 and TRBJ2-4; TRBD2 matches 10 bases. CDR3 length: 20 amino acids. Germline V gives CDR1 SQVTM, CDR2 ANQGSEA. V lost 0 bases, J lost 0 bases, and 14 bases stayed unmatched. Here the CDR3 DNA reads TGCAGCGTTGAAGACCCCCCATCTAGCGGGAGTAGCCTAGCCAAAAACATTCAGTACTTC. It codes for CSVEDPPSSGSSLAKNIQYF. The entire variable domain, with the rest obtained from reference TRBV29-1 and TRBJ2-4, is as follows: SAVISQKPSRDICQRGTSLTIQCQVDSQVTMMFWYRQQPGQSLTLIATANQGSEATYESGFVIDKFPISRPNLTFSTLTVSNMSPEDSSIYLCSVEDPPSSGSSLAKNIQYFGAGTRLSVL.

The chain joins TRBV20-1 to TRBJ2-7, with 11 bases that match TRBD2. CDR3 length: 15 amino acids. After removal of 3 bases from V and 7 bases from J, the junction contained 11 bases not matched to a gene. The germline gives CDR1 DFQATT, CDR2 SNEGSKA (reference sequence). CDR3 nucleotides: TGCAGTGCTAGTGAACTAGCGGGGGACCCTAGGGAGCAGTACTTC. Protein: CSASELAGDPREQYF.

This clonotype was detected a few times. The chain recombines TRBV5-5 with TRBJ2-7; 13 bases match TRBD2. From germline, CDR1 is SGHKS and CDR2 YYEKEE (reference sequence). This CDR3 is built from 15 residues. V gave up 4 bases and J gave up 4 bases; unmatched junction bases: 5. The CDR3 loop reads CASSEGLAGDYEQYF. In DNA, the CDR3 is TGTGCCAGCAGCGAAGGACTAGCGGGGGATTACGAGCAGTACTTC.

This clonotype was observed a handful of times. The genes are TRBV13 and TRBJ1-2; possibly TRBD1 for D (6 bases). This CDR3 spans 13 amino acids. In germline, CDR1 is PRHDT, CDR2 FYEKMQ (reference sequence). Trimming took off 4 bases at V and 8 bases at J, with 14 bases between the two ends. The CDR3 region is CASSSYRAEGYTF. Here the CDR3 DNA reads TGTGCCAGCAGCTCATACAGGGCGGAGGGCTACACCTTC. The variable domain in full, completed from reference TRBV13 and TRBJ1-2, reads AAGVIQSPRHLIKEKRETATLKCYPIPRHDTVYWYQQGPGQDPQFLISFYEKMQSDKGSIPDRFSAQQFSDYHSELNMSSLELGDSALYFCASSSYRAEGYTFGSGTRLTVV.

The gene calls are TRBV6-5 and TRBJ1-6, with no clear D. There are 13 residues in the CDR3. Trimming shortened V by 0 bases and J by 10 bases, and 7 bases separated the two germline ends. In germline, CDR1 is MNHEY, CDR2 SVGAGI. CDR3 amino acids: CASSYSIGSPLHF. CDR3 coding DNA: TGTGCCAGCAGTTACTCGATAGGGTCACCCCTCCACTTT.

There are many counts of this clonotype. V is TRBV2 and J is TRBJ2-5; D is unresolved. CDR3 length: 13 amino acids. Germline-derived CDR1 and CDR2 are SNHLY and FYNNEI. V lost 3 bases, J lost 1 base, and 6 bases lay in between. The CDR3 bases are TGTGCCAGCAGTGAGGCCCGCCAAGAGACCCAGTACTTC. Its protein product is CASSEARQETQYF.

The J gene is TRBJ2-3, the V gene TRBV6-1; no clear D gene. Germline V CDR1 and CDR2: MNHNS, SASEGT. CDR3 length: 17 residues. V was cut by 6 bases and J by 3 bases, with 22 bases left in between. The CDR3 DNA reads TGTGCCAGCAGAGTTTTCAATCTCGGGCTCGGGACAGATACGCAGTATTTT. Translation gives CASRVFNLGLGTDTQYF.

This clonotype has a handful of counts. The chain links TRBV29-1 to TRBJ2-7; 8 bases are a match to TRBD2. Germline CDR1 and CDR2: SQVTM and ANQGSEA. The junction had 7 bases not matched to a gene; V was cut back by 7 bases and J by 2 bases. The CDR3 contains 13 residues. CDR3 nucleotides: TGCAGCGCATTAGCGGGGTCAACCTACGAGCAGTACTTC. This sequence encodes CSALAGSTYEQYF.

The chain joins TRBV20-1 to TRBJ1-4; TRBD1 is a possible D gene (5 bases). Deletions cut 5 bases from V and 8 bases from J, with 9 bases between. CDR1 and CDR2 from the germline V gene are DFQATT and SNEGSKA (reference sequence). The CDR3 has 11 amino acids. The CDR3 nucleotides are TGCAGTGCTCTCGACAGAGAAAAACTGTTTTTT. Its translation: CSALDREKLFF.